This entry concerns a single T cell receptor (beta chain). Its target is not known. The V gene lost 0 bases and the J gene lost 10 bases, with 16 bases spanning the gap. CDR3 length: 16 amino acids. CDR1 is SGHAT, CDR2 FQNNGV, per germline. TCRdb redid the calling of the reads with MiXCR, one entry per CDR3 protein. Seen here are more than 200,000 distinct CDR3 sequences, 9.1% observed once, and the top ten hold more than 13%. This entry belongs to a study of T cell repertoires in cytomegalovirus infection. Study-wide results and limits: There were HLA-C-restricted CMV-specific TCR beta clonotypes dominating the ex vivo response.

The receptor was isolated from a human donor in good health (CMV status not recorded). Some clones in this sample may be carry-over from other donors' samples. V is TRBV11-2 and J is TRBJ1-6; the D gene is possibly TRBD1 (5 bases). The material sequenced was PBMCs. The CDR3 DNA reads TGTGCCAGCAGCTTAGATAGGGGCGGTCGGACGTCACCCCTCCACTTT. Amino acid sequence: CASSLDRGGRTSPLHF.